Shown below are 19 T cell receptor beta chains from a single sample sequenced in a study of T cell responses to AZD1222 COVID-19 vaccine (dated by TCRdb to about 2021). Library construction relied on the immunoSEQ multiplex PCR assay. Drawn from immuneACCESS, this table holds only the in-frame rearrangements with V and J called that TCRdb kept. Clones are partly lost; checked studies trace under half to an unresolved V gene and leave the rest unexplained. This sample comprises 200,000 or so clones, around 92% of them detected only once. About 10% of the sample is taken by the ten largest. The time point label, as the study defines it: baseline before first vaccination. The sequences come from peripheral blood, collected on day 0 of AZD1222 vaccination. The receptors were gathered from an adult in good health.

J is TRBJ1-2 and V is TRBV6-5; 8 bases match TRBD1. The CDR3 is made up of 13 amino acids. V shed 6 bases, J shed 4 bases, and the junction held 4 bases outside the gene matches. Germline V lookup: CDR1 MNHEY, CDR2 SVGAGI. The CDR3 nucleotides are TGTGCCAGCAGGCCTGGACAGGGCTATGGCTACACCTTC. This codes for CASRPGQGYGYTF.

V and J are TRBV19 and TRBJ1-5; perhaps TRBD1 as D (6 bases). Trimming shortened V by 5 bases and J by 7 bases, and 15 bases separated the two germline ends. Germline lookup yields CDR1 LNHDA and CDR2 SQIVND (reference sequence). The CDR3 sequence is 14 residues long. In nucleotides, the CDR3 is TGTGCCAGTAGTCTCGGGGGGGCAGGCCAGCCCCAGCATTTT. Protein sequence: CASSLGGAGQPQHF.

The gene calls are TRBV28 and TRBJ2-7, with no clear D. Trimming pared 4 bases from V and 2 bases from J, leaving 9 bases between. CDR1 is MDHEN, CDR2 SYDVKM, per germline. The CDR3 extends over 13 amino acids. The CDR3 DNA is TGTGCCAGCAGTTCCGACTCTCCCTACGAGCAGTACGTC. It codes for CASSSDSPYEQYV.

V usage is TRBV7-2 and J usage is TRBJ2-2; tentatively, D is TRBD1 or TRBD2 (5 bases each). Germline CDR1 and CDR2: SGHTA and FQGNSA. The CDR3 length is 16 residues. V was pared by 2 bases and J by 5 bases, with 15 bases between. CDR3 residues: CASSLRSGTVTGELFF. DNA of the CDR3: TGTGCCAGCAGCTTACGCTCCGGGACCGTGACCGGGGAGCTGTTTTTT.

The chain combines TRBV10-3 with TRBJ2-6; D is possibly TRBD2 (7 bases). Trimming pared 4 bases from V and 2 bases from J, leaving 12 bases between. The CDR3 totals 16 residues. The germline CDR1 and CDR2 sequences are ENHRY and SYGVKD. The CDR3 DNA is TGTGCCATCAGTGTAGGGAGGGGGGCTGGGGCCAACGTCCTGACTTTC. Residues: CAISVGRGAGANVLTF.

The chain has TRBV19 and TRBJ1-1; 12 nucleotides agree with TRBD1. This CDR3 comprises 15 residues. Germline-derived CDR1 and CDR2 are LNHDA and SQIVND (reference sequence). Unmatched junction bases numbered 7, after V lost 7 bases and J lost 4 bases. The CDR3 reads CASTRDRGRSTEAFF. The DNA of the CDR3 is TGTGCCAGTACCCGGGACAGGGGGCGGTCCACTGAAGCTTTCTTT.

This chain joins TRBV6-5 and TRBJ2-1; D may match TRBD1 or TRBD2 (6 bases each). Trimming stripped 4 bases from V and 0 bases from J, with 10 bases between. CDR3 length equals 15 residues. Germline CDR1 is MNHEY and CDR2 is SVGAGI. The CDR3 loop reads CASSSGASSYNEQFF. The CDR3 bases are TGTGCCAGCAGTTCGGGGGCGAGCTCCTACAATGAGCAGTTCTTC.

This chain links TRBV29-1 with TRBJ1-1, with 7 bases matching TRBD1. This CDR3 spans 13 amino acids. The trim removed 6 bases at V and 3 bases at J, leaving 7 bases unmatched. Per the germline V gene, CDR1 is SQVTM and CDR2 is ANQGSEA. In DNA form, the CDR3 reads TGCAGCGTATTGGGACAGCCTCACACTGAAGCTTTCTTT. Its protein is CSVLGQPHTEAFF. Looking up the rest from reference TRBV29-1 and TRBJ1-1 gives the full variable domain: SAVISQKPSRDICQRGTSLTIQCQVDSQVTMMFWYRQQPGQSLTLIATANQGSEATYESGFVIDKFPISRPNLTFSTLTVSNMSPEDSSIYLCSVLGQPHTEAFFGQGTRLTVV.

This clone was found once. In DNA form, the CDR3 reads TGCAGCGTTGGGGGGAATGACGGGGAGCTGTTTTTT. It codes for CSVGGNDGELFF. The gene calls are TRBV29-1 and TRBJ2-2, with D tentatively TRBD1 or TRBD2 (5 bases each). Germline CDR1 SQVTM, CDR2 ANQGSEA. Between the trimmed V and J ends, which lost 4 bases and 7 bases, there was a span of 10 bases. The CDR3 is made up of 12 amino acids.

This clone was recorded only once. The chain combines TRBV18 with TRBJ2-3; no reliable D call. Germline V gives CDR1 KGHSH, CDR2 LQKENI. The CDR3 length is 17 residues. Trimming shortened V by 1 base and J by 8 bases, and 22 bases separated the two germline ends. CDR3 region: CASSPLGFTDSSGTQYF. CDR3 sequence (DNA): TGTGCCAGCTCACCACTAGGGTTCACAGATAGTTCGGGTACGCAGTATTTT.

The V gene is TRBV20-1, the J gene TRBJ2-3; TRBD2 aligns across 7 bases. Germline V lookup: CDR1 DFQATT, CDR2 SNEGSKA (reference sequence). The CDR3 runs to 17 residues. The V segment lost 3 bases and the J segment 2 bases; nucleotides outside the gene matches: 14. The CDR3 DNA reads TGCAGTGCTAGTCCCACCCTGGGAGCGGGGCTCACAGATACGCAGTATTTT. Its protein is CSASPTLGAGLTDTQYF.

The chain uses TRBV11-2 and TRBJ2-7; TRBD1 matches 8 bases. The V gene end was trimmed by 5 bases and the J gene end by 3 bases; junction bases not matched to a gene: 12. The CDR3 loop spans 16 amino acids. CDR1 and CDR2 (germline): SGHAT, FQNNGV. CDR3 in amino acids: CASSPSIRTGNYEQYF. CDR3 bases: TGTGCCAGCAGCCCCTCGATCCGGACAGGGAACTACGAGCAGTACTTC.

The chain links TRBV10-1 to TRBJ1-1; no firm D call. There are 13 residues in the CDR3. CDR1 is WNHNN, CDR2 SYGVQD, per germline (reference sequence). V was cut by 5 bases and J by 4 bases, with 11 bases left in between. The CDR3 DNA reads as TGCGCCAGCAGTAAAGGGAGCGGCACTGAAGCTTTCTTT. It specifies CASSKGSGTEAFF.

This sequence joins TRBV27 and TRBJ2-1; no clear D gene. CDR1 and CDR2 (germline): MNHEY, SMNVEV (reference sequence). The CDR3 loop spans 15 amino acids. Trimming stripped 3 bases from V and 8 bases from J, with 17 bases between. The CDR3 loop is CASSFALTVGDEQFF. The CDR3 DNA reads as TGTGCCAGCAGTTTCGCGCTCACAGTAGGCGATGAGCAGTTCTTC.

The chain carries TRBV12-3 or TRBV12-4 and TRBJ1-2; D not certain. There are 12 residues in the CDR3. Trimming stripped 5 bases from V and 5 bases from J, with 9 bases between. CDR3 protein: CASSVRNYGYTF. The CDR3 DNA reads TGTGCCAGCAGTGTCCGTAATTATGGCTACACCTTC.

This chain uses TRBV6-5 with TRBJ1-2; unclear D gene. The V gene's germline CDR1 is MNHEY and CDR2 SVGAGI. This CDR3 contains 13 residues. The germline V and J ends were trimmed by 2 bases and 7 bases, with 11 bases remaining between them. The CDR3 DNA reads TGTGCCAGCAGTTACGGATTTGCAGGTGGCTACACCTTC. The encoded protein is CASSYGFAGGYTF.

The gene calls are TRBV5-4 and TRBJ2-7, with 7 bases matching TRBD1. Germline CDR1 SGHNT, CDR2 YYREEE (reference sequence). The CDR3 runs to 12 residues. V shed 4 bases and J 3 bases; nucleotides not matched to a gene: 1. The CDR3 reads CASSPGGYEQYF. CDR3 in DNA: TGTGCCAGCAGCCCAGGGGGCTACGAGCAGTACTTC.

The chain combines TRBV14 with TRBJ1-1; 7 bases map to TRBD1. The length of the CDR3 is 16 residues. The trim removed 4 bases at V and 2 bases at J, leaving 10 bases unmatched. Per germline, CDR1 SGHDN and CDR2 FVKESK. The CDR3 region is CASSPLRTGANTEAFF. The CDR3 DNA follows: TGTGCCAGCAGCCCCCTTCGTACAGGGGCCAACACTGAAGCTTTCTTT.

The J gene is TRBJ1-5, the V gene TRBV6-5, with TRBD1 matching 7 bases. Trimming cost V 10 bases and J 3 bases; bases outside gene matches: 12. There are 15 residues in the CDR3. Per the germline V gene, CDR1 is MNHEY and CDR2 is SVGAGI. The CDR3 is CATGGGPGPNQPQHF. The CDR3 bases are TGTGCCACCGGAGGGGGCCCCGGCCCCAATCAGCCCCAGCATTTT.